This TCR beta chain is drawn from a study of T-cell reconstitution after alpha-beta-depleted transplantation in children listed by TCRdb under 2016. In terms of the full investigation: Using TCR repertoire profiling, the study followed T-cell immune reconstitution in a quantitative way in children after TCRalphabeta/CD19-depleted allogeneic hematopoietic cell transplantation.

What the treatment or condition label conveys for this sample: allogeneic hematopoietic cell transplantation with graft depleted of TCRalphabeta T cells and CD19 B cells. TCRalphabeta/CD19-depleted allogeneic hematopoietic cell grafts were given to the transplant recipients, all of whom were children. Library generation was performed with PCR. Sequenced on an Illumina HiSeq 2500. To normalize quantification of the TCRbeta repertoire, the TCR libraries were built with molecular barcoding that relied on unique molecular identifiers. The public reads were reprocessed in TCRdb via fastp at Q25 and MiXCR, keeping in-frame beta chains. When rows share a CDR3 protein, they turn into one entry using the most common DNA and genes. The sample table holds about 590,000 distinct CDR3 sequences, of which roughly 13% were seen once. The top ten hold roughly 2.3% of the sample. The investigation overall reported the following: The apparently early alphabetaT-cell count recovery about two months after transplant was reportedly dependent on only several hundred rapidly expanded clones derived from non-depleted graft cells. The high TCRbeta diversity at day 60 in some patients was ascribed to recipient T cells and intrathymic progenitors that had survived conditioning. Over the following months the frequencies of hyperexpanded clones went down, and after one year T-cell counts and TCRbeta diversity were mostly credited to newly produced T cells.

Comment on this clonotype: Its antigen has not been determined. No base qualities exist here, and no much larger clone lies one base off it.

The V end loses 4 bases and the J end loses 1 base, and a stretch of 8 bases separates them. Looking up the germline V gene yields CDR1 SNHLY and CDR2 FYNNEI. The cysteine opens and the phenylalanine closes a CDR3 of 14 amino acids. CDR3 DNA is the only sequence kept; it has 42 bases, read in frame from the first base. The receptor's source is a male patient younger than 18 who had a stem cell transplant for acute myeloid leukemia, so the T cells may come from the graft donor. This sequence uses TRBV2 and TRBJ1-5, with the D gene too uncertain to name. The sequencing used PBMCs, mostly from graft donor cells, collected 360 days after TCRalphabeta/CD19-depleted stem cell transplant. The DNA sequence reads TGTGCCAGCAGTGGCCCCGGGAGCAATCAGCCCCAGCATTTT. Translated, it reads CASSGPGSNQPQHF.